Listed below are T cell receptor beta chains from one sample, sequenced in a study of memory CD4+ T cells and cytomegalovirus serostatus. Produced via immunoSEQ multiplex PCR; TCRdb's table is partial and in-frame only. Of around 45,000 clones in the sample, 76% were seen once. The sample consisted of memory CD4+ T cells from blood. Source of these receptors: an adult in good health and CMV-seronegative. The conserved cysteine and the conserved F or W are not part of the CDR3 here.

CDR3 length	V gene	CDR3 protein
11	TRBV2	ASTPGINSPLH
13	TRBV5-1	ASSLEPSYNSPLH
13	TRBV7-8	ASSLTPTGSYEQY
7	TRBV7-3	ASSYEQY
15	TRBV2	ASRLRRWDGNNSPLH
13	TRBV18	ASSLNQGAGETQY
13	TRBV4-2	ASSQVGGGRNEQY
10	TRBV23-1	ASKAGDTEAF
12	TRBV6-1	ASSDRTQNTEAF
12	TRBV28	ASSSSPNTDTQY
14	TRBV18	ASSPMGEASGNTIY
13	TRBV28	ASSSPRGLNNEQF
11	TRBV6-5	ASTTGLKETQY
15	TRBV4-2	ASSPSLAGGSMETQY
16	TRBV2	ASSLTSPLTLSTDTQY
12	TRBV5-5	ASSSAVSFYEQY
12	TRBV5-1	ASSLTGSGQPQH
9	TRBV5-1	ASSNYNEQF
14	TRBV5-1	ASSLGIVGVDEKLF
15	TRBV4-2	ASNQPIGTSSHNEQF
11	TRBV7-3	ASSGGARETQY
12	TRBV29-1	SVAPETAGQPQH
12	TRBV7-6	ASSLGSNTGELF
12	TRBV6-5	ASSYLQAETELF
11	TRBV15	ATSLPGLETQY
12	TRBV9	ASSPQTGDSPLH
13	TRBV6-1	ASSDVAGGTDTQY
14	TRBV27	ASRSIREFTNEKLF
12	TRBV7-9	ASSLGGTGDGYT
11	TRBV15	ATSPGSFSEAF
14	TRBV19	ASSILPGQTTDTQY
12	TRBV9	ASSVGGGYNEQF
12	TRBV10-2	ASGTGGHNYGYT
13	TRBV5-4	ASSARIAGGHEQY
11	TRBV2	ASSVANNYGYT
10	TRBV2	ASSELEDTQY
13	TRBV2	ASRAWTSSYNEQF
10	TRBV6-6	ASSYGGQPQH
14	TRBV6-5	ASSYSHRGLPGELF
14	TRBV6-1	ASSDQLAGGTDTQY
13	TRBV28	ASSRGVGGARGYT
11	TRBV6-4	ASRQGLGGELF
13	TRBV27	ASSLSGGRGVAAF
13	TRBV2	ASSIDRGRNNGYT
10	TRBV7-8	ASRSYGGLLH
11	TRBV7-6	ASSLGRLAEQF
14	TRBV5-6	ASSLRGTGSTDTQY
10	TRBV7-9	ASTGGLDTQY
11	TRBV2	ASRLRVGAGYT
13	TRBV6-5	ASSYTRARTDTQY
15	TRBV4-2	ASSQDSTSGGGETQY
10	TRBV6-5	ASSLQDSPLH
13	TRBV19	ATRGSGASSYEQY
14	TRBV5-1	ASSLRGLNNYNEQF
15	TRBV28	ASSLNRGGDMNQPQH
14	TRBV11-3	ASSRQEWRTNTEAF